These 24 T cell receptor beta chains came from one sample sequenced in a study of T-cell reconstitution after alpha-beta-depleted transplantation in children. Unique molecular identifiers were incorporated during preparation of the TCRbeta library. MiXCR was run by TCRdb on the PCR reads, yielding one entry per CDR3 protein. The profile shows around 200,000 distinct CDR3 sequences, approximately 11% of them singletons. This material consisted of PBMCs, taken before TCRalphabeta/CD19-depleted stem cell transplant. Receptors were obtained from a child under two years old with acute myeloid leukemia, due to receive a stem cell transplant.

This clonotype occurred many times. The chain carries TRBV12-3 or TRBV12-4 and TRBJ1-5; tentative D call: TRBD1 (5 bases). The CDR3 is made up of 14 amino acids. Trimming left V 7 bases short and J 5 bases short, with 15 bases between. The CDR3 nucleotides read TGTGCCAGCACCCGGGGGGTGGGCCATCAGCCCCAGCATTTT. This encodes CASTRGVGHQPQHF.

In its sample, this clonotype was seen many times. The rearrangement links TRBV28 to TRBJ2-1, with D perhaps matching TRBD1 (5 bases). The CDR3 is 16 amino acids. V was cut by 3 bases and J by 7 bases, with 19 bases left in between. Germline assignment: CDR1 MDHEN and CDR2 SYDVKM. Here the CDR3 reads CASSFTGATTRNEQFF. CDR3 bases: TGTGCCAGCAGTTTCACAGGTGCCACTACGCGGAATGAGCAGTTCTTC.

This clonotype was seen many times. V and J are TRBV5-1 and TRBJ2-5, with D perhaps matching TRBD1 (6 bases). Deletions cut 4 bases from V and 1 base from J, with 11 bases between. The CDR3 contains 14 residues. The germline V gene encodes CDR1 SGHRS and CDR2 YFSETQ. The CDR3 DNA reads as TGCGCCAGCAGCCGTGGACAGCTCCAAGAGACCCAGTACTTC. It translates to CASSRGQLQETQYF.

The sample holds a few counts of this clonotype. The chain couples TRBV20-1 to TRBJ1-5; 9 nucleotides match TRBD1. V dropped 1 base and J dropped 5; count of bases not matched to a gene: 6. This CDR3 spans 15 amino acids. The germline CDR1 and CDR2 sequences are DFQATT and SNEGSKA (reference sequence). This CDR3 is CSARGYRGRDQPQHF. As DNA, the CDR3 is TGCAGTGCTAGAGGTTACAGGGGGCGAGATCAGCCCCAGCATTTT.

Details on this clonotype: A much larger clone differs by one base, so this may be a read error. CDR3 sequence reads: CATSRDLEGNEQSF. The CDR3 nucleotides read TGTGCCACCAGCAGAGATCTGGAGGGCAATGAGCAGTCCTTC. The gene calls are TRBV15 and TRBJ2-1; TRBD2 is a possible D gene (6 bases). Germline CDR1 and CDR2: LNHNV and YYDKDF (reference sequence). The CDR3 contains 14 residues.

There are many counts of this clonotype. The chain has TRBV12-3 or TRBV12-4 and TRBJ1-1, with 10 positions matching TRBD1. This CDR3 spans 15 amino acids. V lost 5 bases, J lost 6 bases, and 9 bases stayed unmatched. The CDR3 loop reads CASSPRDRGRAEAFF. The CDR3 DNA follows: TGTGCCAGCAGTCCGCGGGACAGGGGTAGGGCTGAAGCTTTCTTT.

This clonotype has ten or more counts. A read error may produce the germline difference seen at one junction end. The rearrangement links TRBV10-3 to TRBJ2-5, with a tentative D call TRBD1 (5 bases). This CDR3 comprises 12 residues. Germline-derived CDR1 and CDR2 are ENHRY and SYGVKD. The CDR3 DNA sequence: TGTGCCATCGGTGACAGACAAGAGACCCAGTACTTC. Its translation is CAIGDRQETQYF.

This clonotype was counted between two and nine times. The V gene is TRBV9, the J gene TRBJ2-5, with D possibly matching TRBD2 (7 bases). V was pared by 3 bases and J by 5 bases, with 14 bases between. The CDR3 spans 14 residues. Per the germline V gene, CDR1 is SGDLS and CDR2 is YYNGEE. CDR3 loop: CASSGGGASETQYF. Here the CDR3 DNA reads TGTGCCAGCAGCGGAGGGGGGGCCTCCGAGACCCAGTACTTC.

This clonotype was observed a few times. V usage is TRBV20-1 and J usage is TRBJ1-2; D uncertain. The germline V gene has CDR1 DFQATT and CDR2 SNEGSKA (reference sequence). The CDR3 has 12 residues. V shed 0 bases and J shed 5 bases, with 7 bases lying between them. The CDR3 is CSARDWGYGYTF. CDR3 nucleotides: TGCAGTGCTAGAGATTGGGGATATGGCTACACCTTC.

This clonotype was counted ten times or more. The chain carries TRBV29-1 and TRBJ2-2; 9 bases are a match to TRBD1. CDR1 SQVTM and CDR2 ANQGSEA come from the germline V gene. The ends lost 6 bases at V and 5 bases at J; junction bases unmatched: 13. This CDR3 region has 16 residues. The CDR3 nucleotides are TGCAGCGTCCTTACAGGGGGCGCCCGCATGACCGGGGAGCTGTTTTTT. It codes for CSVLTGGARMTGELFF.

This clonotype was found many times. The J gene is TRBJ1-1, the V gene TRBV24-1; 7 nucleotides match TRBD1. The germline V gene has CDR1 KGHDR and CDR2 SFDVKD. This CDR3 region has 15 residues. V lost 2 bases, J lost 1 base, and 3 bases stayed unmatched. The CDR3 coding sequence is TGTGCCACCAGTGATTCGAGACAGGGGAACACTGAAGCTTTCTTT. This sequence encodes CATSDSRQGNTEAFF.

This rearrangement joins TRBV6-1 to TRBJ2-3; a weak D match, TRBD2 (5 bases). Trimming removed 8 bases from V and 3 bases from J, with 18 bases in between. Germline assignment: CDR1 MNHNS and CDR2 SASEGT. CDR3 length: 15 amino acids. The CDR3 is CASSYFSGMTDTQYF. The CDR3 coding sequence is TGTGCCAGCTCCTACTTCTCCGGGATGACAGATACGCAGTATTTT.

This clonotype was picked up many times. The chain uses TRBV20-1 and TRBJ1-2, with TRBD1 as a possible D gene (6 bases). V lost 2 bases and J lost 8, with 21 bases in between. From germline, CDR1 is DFQATT and CDR2 SNEGSKA (reference sequence). This CDR3 contains 15 residues. Here the CDR3 reads CSARPPGGRVDGYTF. In DNA, the CDR3 is TGCAGTGCTAGACCCCCGGGGGGCAGGGTTGACGGCTACACCTTC.

In its sample, this clonotype was seen many times. The chain recombines TRBV10-3 with TRBJ1-2; 8 nucleotides match TRBD1. Germline V gene data show CDR1 as ENHRY and CDR2 as SYGVKD. Trimming took 0 bases from V and 9 from J; bases not matched to a gene: 9. The CDR3 is made up of 15 amino acids. The CDR3 DNA sequence: TGTGCCATCAGTGAGTCCTATTGGCAGGGGGCCAGCTACACCTTC. Protein product: CAISESYWQGASYTF.

This clonotype was observed many times. V and J are TRBV24-1 and TRBJ1-2; D gene uncertain. V was cut by 1 base and J by 2 bases, with 7 bases left in between. CDR1 is KGHDR, CDR2 SFDVKD, per germline. The CDR3 spans 14 residues. The CDR3 DNA reads as TGTGCCACCAGTGATTTCACCGGAAACTATGGCTACACCTTC. As protein: CATSDFTGNYGYTF.

Ten or more counts support this clonotype. This sequence joins TRBV5-1 and TRBJ1-1, with D uncertain. The CDR3 loop spans 13 amino acids. The germline V and J ends were trimmed by 2 bases and 1 base, with 6 bases remaining between them. Per germline, CDR1 SGHRS and CDR2 YFSETQ. This chain's CDR3 is CASSFNSNTEAFF. The CDR3 coding sequence is TGCGCCAGCAGCTTTAATTCGAACACTGAAGCTTTCTTT.

At least ten counts were recorded for this clonotype. The V gene is TRBV5-1, the J gene TRBJ2-5; D possibly corresponds to TRBD1 (5 bases). Germline V CDR1 and CDR2: SGHRS, YFSETQ. The CDR3 extends over 16 amino acids. V shed 0 bases and J shed 6 bases, with 18 bases lying between them. The CDR3 region is CASSLAGLGPGKTQYF. CDR3 coding DNA: TGCGCCAGCAGCTTGGCGGGCCTCGGCCCAGGGAAGACCCAGTACTTC.

As concerns this clonotype: A single base separates this from a much larger clone, so it may be a read error. The V gene is TRBV20-1, the J gene TRBJ2-3; TRBD2 matches 9 bases. Trimming removed 6 bases from V and 4 bases from J; junction bases left unmatched: 17. Germline lookup yields CDR1 DFQATT and CDR2 SNEGSKA (reference sequence). CDR3 length equals 17 residues. The CDR3 here is CSALGRASGANPDTQYF. The CDR3 nucleotides read TGCAGTGCGCTAGGCAGGGCTAGCGGGGCCAACCCAGATACGCAGTATTTT.

This clonotype came up many times. This chain joins TRBV7-8 and TRBJ2-1, with a weak D call TRBD1 (5 bases). This CDR3 has 14 amino acids. CDR1 SGHVS and CDR2 FQNEAQ come from the germline V gene. Between the trimmed V and J ends, which lost 0 bases and 2 bases, there was a span of 5 bases. This CDR3 reads CASSLAGPYNEQFF. CDR3 in DNA: TGTGCCAGCAGCTTAGCGGGGCCCTACAATGAGCAGTTCTTC.

This clonotype occurred many times. This sequence joins TRBV9 and TRBJ2-5; TRBD2 matches 10 bases. Germline V gene data show CDR1 as SGDLS and CDR2 as YYNGEE. Trimming took 4 bases from V and 0 from J; bases not matched to a gene: 6. The CDR3 covers 16 residues. CDR3 protein: CASSPTSGRYQETQYF. The CDR3 DNA follows: TGTGCCAGCAGCCCGACTAGCGGGCGGTACCAAGAGACCCAGTACTTC. Full variable domain (outside the CDR3, taken from reference TRBV9 and TRBJ2-5): DSGVTQTPKHLITATGQRVTLRCSPRSGDLSVYWYQQSLDQGLQFLIQYYNGEERAKGNILERFSAQQFPDLHSELNLSSLELGDSALYFCASSPTSGRYQETQYFGPGTRLLVL.

This clonotype was seen at least ten times. This chain links TRBV11-2 with TRBJ2-1; D may be TRBD2 (5 bases). There are 13 residues in the CDR3. V was trimmed by 10 bases and J by 9 bases, leaving 19 bases between them. Germline CDR1 reads SGHAT; CDR2 reads FQNNGV. CDR3 nucleotides: TGTGCCACCCGGGGAACGGGGATGACTGAGCAGTTCTTC. This gives the protein CATRGTGMTEQFF.

This clonotype was found many times. The gene calls are TRBV7-9 and TRBJ1-5; D is uncertain. The V gene lost 5 bases and the J gene lost 5 bases, with 10 bases spanning the gap. The germline V gene encodes CDR1 SEHNR and CDR2 FQNEAQ (reference sequence). The CDR3 covers 13 residues. CDR3 loop: CASSPEGYQPQHF. Written as DNA, the CDR3 is TGTGCCAGCAGCCCCGAGGGATATCAGCCCCAGCATTTT.

This clonotype was picked up many times. This chain links TRBV20-1 with TRBJ2-2, with unresolved D. Trimming cost V 5 bases and J 2 bases, with 12 bases left between them. This CDR3 is built from 14 residues. Germline V gene lookup returns CDR1 DFQATT and CDR2 SNEGSKA (reference sequence). This CDR3 reads CSAAPGLNTGELFF. In DNA form, the CDR3 reads TGCAGTGCTGCCCCCGGTCTAAACACCGGGGAGCTGTTTTTT.

This clonotype was picked up many times. The V and J genes are TRBV7-9 and TRBJ1-3; 7 bases match TRBD1. The CDR3 is 15 amino acids. Trimming at V came to 11 bases and at J to 0 bases, leaving 10 bases not matched to a gene. Germline CDR1 reads SEHNR; CDR2 reads FQNEAQ (reference sequence). The CDR3 loop is CAGNRGLRSGNTIYF. The CDR3 bases are TGTGCCGGGAACAGGGGTCTACGCTCTGGAAACACCATATATTTT.